The entry below describes one TCR beta chain. As yet, its antigen is unknown. The data were taken from a study of identical twins. Template switching (which added a universal primer site) was used, and cDNA carried unique molecular identifiers. TCRdb passed the 5' RACE reads through MiXCR, listing each CDR3 protein once. The sample consists of some 560,000 distinct CDR3 sequences, more than 9% of them appearing once. CDR1 DFQATT and CDR2 SNEGSKA come from the germline V gene (reference sequence). V shed 6 bases and J shed 2 bases, with 14 bases lying between them. The CDR3 is made up of 13 amino acids. Study results and limitations: Modeled out-of-frame TCR alpha sharing in monozygotic twins fell below observed levels. Twins' surplus sharing was weaker for beta out-of-frame sequences.

In addition, the sample was reused for a study of yellow fever vaccine responses in identical twins. Turning to that study: Twins' vaccine T cell response reportedly gave the appearance of partial convergence and partial personalization.

This sequence originates from a woman aged 18-29 years in good health. The genes are TRBV20-1 and TRBJ2-7, with D possibly matching TRBD2 (6 bases). The specimen sequenced was PBMCs. The CDR3 sequence: CSAPRGRAYEQYF. The CDR3 DNA reads TGCAGTGCCCCCCGGGGGAGAGCCTACGAGCAGTACTTC.